The 25 T cell receptor beta chains below come from one sample, sequenced in a study of shared clonotypes between healthy human individuals. Generated by immunoSEQ multiplex PCR, the TCRdb table keeps only in-frame clones and is missing some. Of approximately 1.4 million clones in the sample, 95% to 99% were seen once. Specimen: naive CD4+ T cells sorted from blood. This sample's subset: CD45RA+ positively selected. These receptors all stem from a man aged 25-45 years in good health.

The genes are TRBV5-1 and TRBJ2-6; D tentatively fits TRBD1 or TRBD2 (5 bases each). Trimming cost V 7 bases and J 6 bases, with 20 bases left between them. The CDR3 loop spans 16 amino acids. Germline CDR1 and CDR2: SGHRS and YFSETQ. CDR3 in DNA: TGCGCCAGCTTTGGGACGGTGAAAAGTCAGGCCAACGTCCTGACTTTC. It yields the protein CASFGTVKSQANVLTF.

The chain is built from TRBV14 and TRBJ1-2; possible D gene TRBD1, 5 bases. Per the germline V gene, CDR1 is SGHDN and CDR2 is FVKESK. Trimming took 0 bases from V and 5 from J, leaving 10 bases between them. The CDR3 is 14 amino acids. The CDR3 sequence: CASSQDQGEYGYTF. The CDR3 coding sequence is TGTGCCAGCAGCCAAGACCAGGGAGAATATGGCTACACCTTC.

This chain links TRBV5-4 with TRBJ2-1, with a weak D call TRBD1 (6 bases). The germline gives CDR1 SGHNT, CDR2 YYREEE (reference sequence). With 4 bases removed from V and 2 bases from J, the gap between germline ends came to 10 bases. This CDR3 comprises 14 residues. CDR3 region: CASSPGQPYNEQFF. The CDR3 DNA follows: TGTGCCAGCAGCCCGGGACAACCCTACAATGAGCAGTTCTTC.

The genes are TRBV7-9 and TRBJ2-5; D gene uncertain. The CDR3 contains 13 residues. The ends were cut back, 10 bases at V and 4 bases at J, with 16 bases in the middle. CDR1 and CDR2 (germline): SEHNR, FQNEAQ (reference sequence). This CDR3 reads CAISWFPGETQYF. As DNA, the CDR3 is TGTGCCATATCTTGGTTCCCCGGAGAGACCCAGTACTTC.

The V gene is TRBV19, the J gene TRBJ2-3; the D gene could be TRBD1 or TRBD2 (5 bases each). The CDR3 spans 17 residues. V was pared by 5 bases and J by 0 bases, with 18 bases between. CDR1 and CDR2 from the germline V gene are LNHDA and SQIVND (reference sequence). CDR3 region: CASSDRGMRGSTDTQYF. The CDR3 DNA reads TGTGCCAGTAGTGACCGGGGTATGAGGGGTAGCACAGATACGCAGTATTTT.

This clone was observed once. CDR3 bases: TGTGCCAGCAGCCCGACAGAGAACACTGAAGCTTTCTTT. Protein: CASSPTENTEAFF. V gene TRBV11-2 combines with J gene TRBJ1-1; TRBD1 is a possible D gene (5 bases). V shed 5 bases and J shed 1 base, with 8 bases lying between them. The germline V gene has CDR1 SGHAT and CDR2 FQNNGV. CDR3 length: 13 amino acids.

The CDR3 bases are TGTGCCAGCAGCTTAGTCTCGCAGGGCGTCTCCTACGAGCAGTACTTC. This gives the protein CASSLVSQGVSYEQYF. The V gene is TRBV7-6, the J gene TRBJ2-7, with D possibly being TRBD1 (5 bases). This CDR3 spans 16 amino acids. The germline V and J ends were trimmed by 1 base and 0 bases, with 13 bases remaining between them. Germline values: CDR1 SGHVS, CDR2 FNYEAQ.

On this clone itself: One junction end does not reproduce the germline sequence, and a read error may be involved. The V and J genes are TRBV27 and TRBJ1-4, with 9 bases aligning to TRBD1. Germline CDR1 MNHEY, CDR2 SMNVEV (reference sequence). This CDR3 spans 14 amino acids. The DNA for the CDR3 is TGTGCCAGCAGTTACCGGGACAGGGTAGAAAAATTGTTTTTT. Protein product: CASSYRDRVEKLFF.

As for this clone: Other DNA sequences of this sample code for an identical CDR3. The gene calls are TRBV7-6 and TRBJ1-5; D uncertain. The CDR3 is made up of 13 amino acids. Deletions cut 2 bases from V and 2 bases from J, with 4 bases between. CDR1 SGHVS and CDR2 FNYEAQ come from the germline V gene. This CDR3 reads CASSLSGNQPQHF. CDR3 sequence (DNA): TGTGCCAGCAGCTTATCGGGCAATCAGCCCCAGCATTTT.

This clone occurred once. The chain recombines TRBV19 with TRBJ2-1; 9 nucleotides align to TRBD2. The CDR3 is 16 residues long. The trim removed 5 bases at V and 8 bases at J, leaving 13 bases unmatched. Per germline, CDR1 LNHDA and CDR2 SQIVND (reference sequence). CDR3 loop: CASSFEREAQGYEQFF. The CDR3 coding sequence is TGTGCCAGTAGTTTCGAGCGGGAGGCACAGGGCTATGAGCAGTTCTTC.

The chain has TRBV29-1 and TRBJ2-6; D perhaps matches TRBD1 (8 bases). Per germline, CDR1 SQVTM and CDR2 ANQGSEA. Trimming pared 6 bases from V and 0 bases from J, leaving 18 bases between. CDR3 length: 17 residues. The CDR3 DNA reads as TGCAGCGTAAGTTGGACAGGGACTAACTCTGGGGCCAACGTCCTGACTTTC. Translated: CSVSWTGTNSGANVLTF. Combining the CDR3 with reference TRBV29-1 and TRBJ2-6 gives the whole variable domain SAVISQKPSRDICQRGTSLTIQCQVDSQVTMMFWYRQQPGQSLTLIATANQGSEATYESGFVIDKFPISRPNLTFSTLTVSNMSPEDSSIYLCSVSWTGTNSGANVLTFGAGSRLTVL.

The rearrangement uses TRBV28 and TRBJ1-3; D is unresolved. This CDR3 contains 12 residues. V lost 7 bases and J 4 bases, leaving 8 bases between the germline ends. Germline V gene sequence: CDR1 MDHEN, CDR2 SYDVKM. CDR3 sequence reads: CASKSDGNTIYF. In nucleotides, the CDR3 is TGTGCCAGCAAATCAGACGGAAACACCATATATTTT.

This sequence joins TRBV15 and TRBJ2-7, with D perhaps being TRBD1 or TRBD2 (5 bases each). Trimming stripped 6 bases from V and 7 bases from J, with 16 bases between. The germline V gene encodes CDR1 LNHNV and CDR2 YYDKDF (reference sequence). The CDR3 runs to 13 residues. CDR3 coding DNA: TGTGCCACCAGTACCCATTTATGGGGGGAGCAGTACTTC. The encoded protein is CATSTHLWGEQYF.

The CDR3 reads CASSPLAGHEQYF. The CDR3 DNA reads TGTGCCAGCTCACCTCTTGCAGGGCACGAGCAGTACTTC. The V gene is TRBV18, the J gene TRBJ2-7; a weak D match, TRBD1 (5 bases). The CDR3 contains 13 residues. Germline values: CDR1 KGHSH, CDR2 LQKENI. V was trimmed by 3 bases and J by 5 bases, leaving 11 bases between them.

The chain couples TRBV6-1 to TRBJ2-1; D is undetermined. Germline lookup yields CDR1 MNHNS and CDR2 SASEGT. Trimming stripped 4 bases from V and 3 bases from J, with 19 bases between. This CDR3 has 17 residues. The CDR3 bases are TGTGCCAGCAGTGCCACAAGAAACCCATACGTCTACAATGAGCAGTTCTTC. Translating gives CASSATRNPYVYNEQFF.

This clone appeared a single time. This CDR3 is CASSLPSTYNEQFF. In nucleotides, the CDR3 is TGTGCCAGCAGCCTCCCGAGCACCTACAATGAGCAGTTCTTC. The gene calls are TRBV9 and TRBJ2-1; D remains ambiguous. V lost 4 bases and J 2 bases, leaving 10 bases between the germline ends. CDR3 length: 14 amino acids. Looked up from germline, CDR1 is SGDLS and CDR2 is YYNGEE.

The chain uses TRBV6-6 and TRBJ1-5, with D possibly being TRBD1 (5 bases). V was trimmed by 0 bases and J by 8 bases, leaving 8 bases between them. The CDR3 is 13 residues long. Per the germline V gene, CDR1 is MNHNY and CDR2 is SVGAGI (reference sequence). The CDR3 loop is CASSYSIGEPQHF. In DNA form, the CDR3 reads TGTGCCAGCAGTTACTCGATAGGGGAGCCCCAGCATTTT.

The rearrangement links TRBV19 to TRBJ2-7, with D maybe TRBD2 (6 bases). Germline CDR1 reads LNHDA; CDR2 reads SQIVND (reference sequence). CDR3 length: 12 residues. Between the trimmed V and J ends, which lost 6 bases and 5 bases, there was a span of 11 bases. CDR3: CASRGEVDEQYF. DNA for the CDR3: TGTGCCAGTAGGGGGGAGGTGGACGAGCAGTACTTC.

This chain connects TRBV19 to TRBJ2-7; the D is unclear. There are 13 residues in the CDR3. V was shortened by 6 bases and J by 7 bases, with 16 bases between the two germline ends. Germline CDR1 is LNHDA and CDR2 is SQIVND (reference sequence). CDR3 region: CASSGTGVREQYF. In DNA form, the CDR3 reads TGTGCCAGTAGCGGTACTGGGGTGCGAGAGCAGTACTTC.

The rearrangement uses TRBV18 and TRBJ2-7; maybe TRBD1 (5 bases). Germline CDR1 and CDR2: KGHSH and LQKENI. The CDR3 runs 15 residues. V was shortened by 2 bases and J by 6 bases, with 17 bases between the two germline ends. The CDR3 nucleotides are TGTGCCAGCTCACCATTGGGGCAAAAGGTCGGCGAGCAGTACTTC. Protein: CASSPLGQKVGEQYF.

This rearrangement joins TRBV30 to TRBJ1-4; D gene uncertain. The CDR3 sequence is 16 residues long. Trimming left V 0 bases short and J 4 bases short, with 15 bases between. Per germline, CDR1 GTSNPN and CDR2 SVGIG (reference sequence). The CDR3 region is CAWSVPVPEYNEKLFF. CDR3 in DNA: TGTGCCTGGAGTGTACCTGTTCCAGAGTATAATGAAAAACTGTTTTTT.

The chain uses TRBV28 and TRBJ1-5, with 9 bases fitting TRBD1. Looked up from germline, CDR1 is MDHEN and CDR2 is SYDVKM. CDR3 length: 17 amino acids. V was pared by 5 bases and J by 0 bases, with 8 bases of the junction left unmatched. The CDR3 DNA is TGTGCCAGCAGTCCACCTGGGACAGGGCCTAGCAATCAGCCCCAGCATTTT. This sequence encodes CASSPPGTGPSNQPQHF.

The chain links TRBV5-1 to TRBJ1-1; weak D call: TRBD1 (5 bases). The CDR3 is 15 amino acids. Germline-derived CDR1 and CDR2 are SGHRS and YFSETQ. V was trimmed by 4 bases and J by 1 base, leaving 14 bases between them. CDR3 nucleotide sequence: TGCGCCAGCAGCCTAGACGCAGGACAGAACACTGAAGCTTTCTTT. As protein: CASSLDAGQNTEAFF.

With regard to this clone: Other DNA sequences from this sample encode an identical CDR3 as well. CDR3 region: CASSRTGGTEAFF. CDR3 DNA: TGTGCCAGCAGCAGGACAGGGGGGACTGAAGCTTTCTTT. The genes are TRBV6-4 and TRBJ1-1; TRBD1 agrees at 10 bases. The length of the CDR3 is 13 residues. V was pared by 6 bases and J by 5 bases, with 3 bases of the junction left unmatched. CDR1 MRHNA and CDR2 SNTAGT come from the germline V gene.

This clone was seen a single time. This chain joins TRBV7-6 and TRBJ2-1; 7 bases align to TRBD2. The CDR3 loop spans 12 amino acids. The V gene's germline CDR1 is SGHVS and CDR2 FNYEAQ. Trimming at V came to 2 bases and at J to 10 bases, leaving 2 bases not matched to a gene. The CDR3 reads CASSLPLAEQFF. CDR3 in DNA: TGTGCCAGCAGCTTACCACTAGCGGAGCAGTTCTTC.